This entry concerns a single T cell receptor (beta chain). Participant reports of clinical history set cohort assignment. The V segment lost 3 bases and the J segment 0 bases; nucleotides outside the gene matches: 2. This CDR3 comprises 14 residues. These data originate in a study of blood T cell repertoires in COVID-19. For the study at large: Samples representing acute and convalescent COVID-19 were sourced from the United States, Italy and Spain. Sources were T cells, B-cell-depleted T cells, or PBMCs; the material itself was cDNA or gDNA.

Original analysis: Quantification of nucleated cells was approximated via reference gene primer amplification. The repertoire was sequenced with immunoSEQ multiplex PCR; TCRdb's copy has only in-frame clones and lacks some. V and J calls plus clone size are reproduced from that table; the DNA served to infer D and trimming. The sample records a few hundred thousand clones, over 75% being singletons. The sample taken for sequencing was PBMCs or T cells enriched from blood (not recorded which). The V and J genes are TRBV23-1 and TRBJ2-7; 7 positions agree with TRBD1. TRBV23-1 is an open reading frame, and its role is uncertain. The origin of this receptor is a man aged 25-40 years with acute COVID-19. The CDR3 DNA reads TGCGCCAGCAGTCAGCAGGGGGACTCCTACGAGCAGTACTTC. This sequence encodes CASSQQGDSYEQYF.